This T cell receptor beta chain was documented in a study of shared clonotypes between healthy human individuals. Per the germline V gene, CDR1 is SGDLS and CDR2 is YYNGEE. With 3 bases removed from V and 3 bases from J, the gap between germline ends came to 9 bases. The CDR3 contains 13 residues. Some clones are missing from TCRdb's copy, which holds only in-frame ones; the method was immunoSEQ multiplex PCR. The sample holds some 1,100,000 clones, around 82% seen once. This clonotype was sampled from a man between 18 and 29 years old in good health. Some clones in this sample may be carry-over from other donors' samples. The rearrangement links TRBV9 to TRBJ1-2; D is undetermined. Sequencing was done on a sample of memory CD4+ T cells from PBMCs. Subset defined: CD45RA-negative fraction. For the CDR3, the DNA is TGTGCCAGCAGCGGGAGGCCCTACTATGGCTACACCTTC. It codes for CASSGRPYYGYTF.